The entry below describes one T cell receptor beta chain. The antigen remains unidentified. Sequenced by immunoSEQ multiplex PCR; TCRdb stores in-frame clones only, minus some. This sample has about 980,000 clones, with less than 85% found just once. Among the donors, all were Caucasian adults who lived in Nashville, Tennessee. The data derive from a study of shared clonotypes between healthy human individuals. Study results and limitations: Clonotypes which were not shared had lower generation probabilities than clonotypes that all four donors shared. Sequencing depth was predicted to influence how clonotypes are shared among donors.

Between the trimmed V and J ends, which lost 4 bases and 0 bases, there was a span of 16 bases. This CDR3 spans 17 amino acids. CDR1 LNHNV and CDR2 YYDKDF come from the germline V gene (reference sequence). This rearrangement joins TRBV15 to TRBJ1-3, with D perhaps matching TRBD1 (5 bases). This TCR was recovered from a man between 18 and 29 years old in good health. Source material: memory CD4+ T cells sorted from blood. Subset: CD45RA-negative fraction. CDR3 sequence: CATSTSRWGPSGNTIYF. The DNA of the CDR3 is TGTGCCACCAGCACGTCGAGGTGGGGCCCCTCTGGAAACACCATATATTTT.